This T cell receptor (beta chain) is from a study of human T cells and chemical hapten exposure. Across the study: Application of 0.01% DPC to the upper back was done by patch test, with a reading at 6 days.

The sample's time point: patch test 1, 2 weeks after DPC sensitization. Regarding treatment: therapeutic diphenylcyclopropenone sensitization with weekly scalp DPC. Donation of samples came from alopecia patients who were 18 to 70 years old and suitable for DPC. Study-level findings and limits: TCRs at a frequency above 1 in 1000 stayed unchanged with DPC sensitization. Patch test scores rose with PT1 expanded TCR counts, a positive correlation.

V shed 6 bases and J shed 6 bases, with 11 bases lying between them. CDR3 size: 12 residues. Germline V lookup: CDR1 MNHEY, CDR2 SVGEGT. Points on this clonotype: The antigen remains unidentified.

From the RACE reads, TCRdb called clonotypes with MiXCR, one entry per CDR3 protein. The table includes some 180,000 distinct CDR3 sequences, about a fifth detected once. The rearrangement joins TRBV6-2 or TRBV6-3 to TRBJ1-2, with a weak D call TRBD1 (5 bases). The receptor's source is a woman aged 45 to 65 with alopecia areata. Some clones in this sample may be carry-over from other donors' samples. The input for sequencing was whole blood, taken in connection with sensitization to the hapten diphenylcyclopropenone (DPC). The CDR3 spells CASRQGADGYTF. As DNA, the CDR3 is TGTGCCAGCAGACAAGGGGCGGATGGCTACACCTTC.